This passage covers 27 T cell receptor beta chains from one sample sequenced in a study of blood T cell repertoires in COVID-19 (dated by TCRdb to the early 2020s). The library was made by the immunoSEQ multiplex PCR assay. TCRdb carries this immuneACCESS record with in-frame sequences only. Its versions omit some clonotypes, under half of them owing to an unresolved V gene in the studies checked, with the rest unexplained. In this sample the table shows 100,000 to 130,000 clones, around 90% of which occur a single time. The ten largest clones take up 2.4% of the sample. Sample: peripheral blood. The receptors come from a human donor in a cohort sampled during active COVID-19.

This sequence joins TRBV3-1 (or the pseudogene TRBV3-2) and TRBJ2-7; D may be TRBD2 (6 bases). V was pared by 1 base and J by 3 bases, with 16 bases between. Germline loops: CDR1 LGHDT, CDR2 YNNKEL (reference sequence). This CDR3 spans 16 amino acids. For the CDR3, the DNA is TGTGCCAGCAGCCAAGGGACCGCGGACTACCTCTACGAGCAGTACTTC. Translating gives CASSQGTADYLYEQYF.

The rearrangement links TRBV19 to TRBJ1-2; 8 bases line up with TRBD1. From germline, CDR1 is LNHDA and CDR2 SQIVND (reference sequence). The length of the CDR3 is 17 residues. After removal of 5 bases from V and 7 bases from J, the junction contained 18 bases not matched to a gene. CDR3 protein: CASSAGQGRPTVGGYTF. CDR3 DNA: TGTGCCAGTAGTGCCGGACAGGGAAGGCCTACTGTTGGTGGCTACACCTTC.

V gene TRBV3-1 (or the pseudogene TRBV3-2) combines with J gene TRBJ2-7, with 9 bases that match TRBD1. The CDR3 has 18 amino acids. Losses at the gene ends were 0 bases for V and 1 base for J; bases not matched to a gene: 10. The germline V gene encodes CDR1 LGHDT and CDR2 YNNKEL (reference sequence). The CDR3 is CASSQDRRNRGRSYEQYF. In nucleotides, the CDR3 is TGTGCCAGCAGCCAAGATCGGAGGAACAGGGGGCGATCCTACGAGCAGTACTTC.

This clone was seen just once. The V and J genes are TRBV6-1 and TRBJ1-6; 7 bases agree with TRBD1. The CDR3 runs 14 residues. The ends lost 2 bases at V and 7 bases at J; junction bases unmatched: 2. CDR1 and CDR2 (germline): MNHNS, SASEGT. CDR3 sequence: CASSELQGNSPLHF. The DNA of the CDR3 is TGTGCCAGCAGTGAATTACAGGGGAATTCACCCCTCCACTTT.

Only one count was recorded for this clone. The chain uses TRBV30 and TRBJ1-1, with TRBD1 matching 8 bases. The CDR3 has 18 amino acids. Germline CDR1 and CDR2: GTSNPN and SVGIG (reference sequence). V was pared by 1 base and J by 4 bases, with 17 bases of the junction left unmatched. Here the CDR3 DNA reads TGTGCCTGGAGTGAGGGATTTGGGACAGGTGGGGCGAGCACTGAAGCTTTCTTT. Protein product: CAWSEGFGTGGASTEAFF.

The V gene is TRBV5-6, the J gene TRBJ2-7, with 9 bases lining up with TRBD1. Germline loops: CDR1 SGHDT, CDR2 YYEEEE. V gave up 4 bases and J gave up 6 bases; unmatched junction bases: 8. The CDR3 contains 14 residues. This chain's CDR3 is CASSLGTGRSEQYF. As DNA, the CDR3 is TGTGCCAGCAGCCTCGGGACAGGGAGGTCCGAGCAGTACTTC.

This sequence joins TRBV28 and TRBJ1-3; D not resolved. Germline loops: CDR1 MDHEN, CDR2 SYDVKM. The CDR3 runs to 15 residues. Trimming cost V 8 bases and J 0 bases, with 14 bases left between them. The CDR3 DNA reads TGTGCCAGCGGCTTCGAGGGAGACTCTGGAAACACCATATATTTT. As protein: CASGFEGDSGNTIYF. Full variable domain (missing parts from reference TRBV28 and TRBJ1-3): DVKVTQSSRYLVKRTGEKVFLECVQDMDHENMFWYRQDPGLGLRLIYFSYDVKMKEKGDIPEGYSVSREKKERFSLILESASTNQTSMYLCASGFEGDSGNTIYFGEGSWLTVV.

The chain employs TRBV5-1 and TRBJ1-6, with D perhaps matching TRBD1 (6 bases). The germline CDR1 and CDR2 sequences are SGHRS and YFSETQ. The CDR3 contains 13 residues. Between the trimmed V and J ends, which lost 4 bases and 6 bases, there was a span of 8 bases. CDR3 DNA: TGCGCCAGCAGCCCGGACAGTAATTCACCCCTCCACTTT. This sequence encodes CASSPDSNSPLHF.

The genes are TRBV15 and TRBJ2-3, with D possibly TRBD2 on 5 matching bases. There are 16 residues in the CDR3. Germline V gene data show CDR1 as LNHNV and CDR2 as YYDKDF (reference sequence). Deletions cut 0 bases from V and 1 base from J, with 11 bases between. CDR3 residues: CATSRDEGWGTDTQYF. The CDR3, as DNA: TGTGCCACCAGCAGAGATGAGGGATGGGGCACAGATACGCAGTATTTT.

The chain combines TRBV9 with TRBJ2-5; D perhaps matches TRBD1 (6 bases). This CDR3 comprises 15 residues. Trimming took 0 bases from V and 2 from J, leaving 11 bases between them. From germline, CDR1 is SGDLS and CDR2 YYNGEE. The CDR3 DNA follows: TGTGCCAGCAGCGTAGGGGGGCTAGATCAAGAGACCCAGTACTTC. Translated: CASSVGGLDQETQYF.

The gene calls are TRBV10-3 and TRBJ2-7; 9 nucleotides match TRBD1. Unmatched junction bases numbered 3, after V lost 3 bases and J lost 0 bases. The CDR3 extends over 15 amino acids. Per the germline V gene, CDR1 is ENHRY and CDR2 is SYGVKD. The CDR3 region is CAISDGQGSSYEQYF. CDR3 in DNA: TGTGCCATCAGTGACGGACAGGGGAGCTCCTACGAGCAGTACTTC.

The chain is built from TRBV9 and TRBJ2-7; tentatively, D is TRBD2 (5 bases). Per germline, CDR1 SGDLS and CDR2 YYNGEE. The germline V and J ends were trimmed by 0 bases and 1 base, with 11 bases remaining between them. This CDR3 region has 15 residues. The CDR3 DNA is TGTGCCAGCAGCGTAGGCCGTGGGAGTTCCTACGAGCAGTACTTC. Residues: CASSVGRGSSYEQYF.

The chain employs TRBV20-1 and TRBJ2-7; TRBD1 matches 9 bases. This CDR3 comprises 14 residues. V was clipped by 3 bases and J by 3 bases; unmatched bases: 6. The germline V gene encodes CDR1 DFQATT and CDR2 SNEGSKA (reference sequence). CDR3 loop: CSASGGQGFYEQYF. DNA of the CDR3: TGCAGTGCTAGTGGGGGACAGGGATTCTACGAGCAGTACTTC.

This chain connects TRBV7-9 to TRBJ1-1; maybe TRBD1 (5 bases). Trimming cost V 6 bases and J 3 bases, with 11 bases left between them. CDR3 length: 13 residues. Per germline, CDR1 SEHNR and CDR2 FQNEAQ (reference sequence). The chain's CDR3 is CASSPAGDTEAFF. CDR3 DNA: TGTGCCAGCAGTCCGGCGGGGGACACTGAAGCTTTCTTT. Looking up the rest from reference TRBV7-9 and TRBJ1-1 gives the full variable domain: DTGVSQNPRHKITKRGQNVTFRCDPISEHNRLYWYRQTLGQGPEFLTYFQNEAQLEKSRLLSDRFSAERPKGSFSTLEIQRTEQGDSAMYLCASSPAGDTEAFFGQGTRLTVV.

This chain uses TRBV6-5 with TRBJ1-6, with unresolved D. Per the germline V gene, CDR1 is MNHEY and CDR2 is SVGAGI. The CDR3 length is 15 residues. Trimming removed 4 bases at V and 0 bases at J, with 7 bases between. In DNA, the CDR3 is TGTGCCAGCAGTTCTCAGAACTCCTATAATTCACCCCTCCACTTT. Amino acid sequence: CASSSQNSYNSPLHF.

The rearrangement joins TRBV28 to TRBJ1-5; 7 positions agree with TRBD1. This CDR3 is 13 amino acids long. V lost 7 bases and J lost 3; bases outside the gene matches: 3. Looked up from germline, CDR1 is MDHEN and CDR2 is SYDVKM. CDR3 protein: CASKTGANQPQHF. The CDR3 DNA follows: TGTGCCAGCAAAACAGGGGCCAATCAGCCCCAGCATTTT.

The chain combines TRBV5-1 with TRBJ1-1; TRBD1 agrees at 7 bases. This CDR3 is built from 15 residues. After removal of 3 bases from V and 0 bases from J, the junction contained 5 bases not matched to a gene. CDR1 is SGHRS and CDR2 is YFSETQ in the germline V gene. CDR3 nucleotides: TGCGCCAGCAGCTCGACAGGGTCCGTGAACACTGAAGCTTTCTTT. Amino acids: CASSSTGSVNTEAFF.

The chain joins TRBV4-1 to TRBJ2-7; 12 bases fit TRBD2. This CDR3 comprises 15 residues. V shed 4 bases, J shed 6 bases, and the junction held 7 bases outside the gene matches. Germline CDR1 MGHRA, CDR2 YSYEKL. The CDR3 DNA reads TGCGCCAGCAGCCGGGAGACTAGCGGGAGACCCGAGCAGTACTTC. Its translation is CASSRETSGRPEQYF.

This chain links TRBV5-1 with TRBJ2-3, with D perhaps matching TRBD2 (5 bases). V was clipped by 1 base and J by 7 bases, with 16 bases between them. Germline V gene sequence: CDR1 SGHRS, CDR2 YFSETQ. The CDR3 contains 15 residues. CDR3 sequence (DNA): TGCGCCAGCAGCTTGCCTGGGCCGAGGGATTATACGCAGTATTTT. Protein sequence: CASSLPGPRDYTQYF.

The genes are TRBV4-2 and TRBJ2-7; 9 nucleotides agree with TRBD1. The CDR3 is 16 residues long. Germline lookup yields CDR1 LGHNA and CDR2 YNFKEQ. With V trimmed by 0 bases and J by 4 bases, 7 bases remained unmatched. CDR3 region: CASSQEGAGQGYEQYF. The DNA of the CDR3 is TGTGCCAGCAGCCAAGAGGGGGCGGGACAGGGATACGAGCAGTACTTC.

This sequence joins TRBV9 and TRBJ2-5, with a possible D match to TRBD1 (6 bases). Germline V gene sequence: CDR1 SGDLS, CDR2 YYNGEE. The ends were cut back, 4 bases at V and 5 bases at J, with 18 bases in the middle. The CDR3 is 15 residues long. CDR3 amino acids: CASSTDSRLRETQYF. For the CDR3, the DNA is TGTGCCAGCAGCACGGACAGCCGATTGAGGGAGACCCAGTACTTC.

The chain joins TRBV7-3 to TRBJ2-1; 8 bases align to TRBD2. The CDR3 has 15 residues. Germline V gives CDR1 SGHTA, CDR2 FQGTGA. With V trimmed by 5 bases and J by 7 bases, 10 bases remained unmatched. DNA of the CDR3: TGTGCCAGCAGCCCCCCGGCGGGAGGTCAAAATGAGCAGTTCTTC. It codes for CASSPPAGGQNEQFF.

The V and J genes are TRBV7-9 and TRBJ2-2; D remains ambiguous. CDR3 size: 16 residues. Trimming took off 6 bases at V and 3 bases at J, with 17 bases between the two ends. In germline, CDR1 is SEHNR, CDR2 FQNEAQ (reference sequence). CDR3 bases: TGTGCCAGCAGACCGCACCCTCGAGTAGACACCGGGGAGCTGTTTTTT. Its translation: CASRPHPRVDTGELFF. Filled out from reference TRBV7-9 and TRBJ2-2, the complete variable domain reads DTGVSQNPRHKITKRGQNVTFRCDPISEHNRLYWYRQTLGQGPEFLTYFQNEAQLEKSRLLSDRFSAERPKGSFSTLEIQRTEQGDSAMYLCASRPHPRVDTGELFFGEGSRLTVL.

The rearrangement uses TRBV2 and TRBJ2-1; 9 nucleotides align to TRBD2. CDR3 length: 16 amino acids. Germline trimming cut 3 bases from V and 0 bases from J; bases unmatched to any gene: 3. CDR1 is SNHLY and CDR2 is FYNNEI in the germline V gene. The CDR3 here is CASSDPSGDSYNEQFF. Written as DNA, the CDR3 is TGTGCCAGCAGTGACCCTAGCGGGGACTCCTACAATGAGCAGTTCTTC.

To note about this clone: The junction departs from germline at one end; a sequencing error may be responsible. This sequence joins TRBV13 and TRBJ2-2, with 8 positions matching TRBD1. Germline lookup yields CDR1 PRHDT and CDR2 FYEKMQ (reference sequence). This CDR3 has 17 amino acids. The CDR3 nucleotides read TGTGCCAGCAACTTACCCGGGGACAGGCATAACACCGGGGAGCTGTTTTTT. The encoded protein is CASNLPGDRHNTGELFF.

This clone is a singleton in its sample. The J gene is TRBJ1-1, the V gene TRBV29-1; no definite D call. The CDR3 spans 13 residues. CDR1 is SQVTM and CDR2 is ANQGSEA in the germline V gene. With 7 bases removed from V and 4 bases from J, the gap between germline ends came to 16 bases. The CDR3 loop is CSEVKWGGTEAFF. The DNA for the CDR3 is TGCAGCGAGGTGAAGTGGGGAGGCACTGAAGCTTTCTTT.

V and J are TRBV6-5 and TRBJ2-1; no clear D gene. The CDR3 is 14 residues long. CDR1 MNHEY and CDR2 SVGAGI come from the germline V gene. V was shortened by 0 bases and J by 9 bases, with 12 bases between the two germline ends. CDR3: CASSYSSILAEQFF. The CDR3 DNA is TGTGCCAGCAGTTACTCGAGCATCCTTGCTGAGCAGTTCTTC.